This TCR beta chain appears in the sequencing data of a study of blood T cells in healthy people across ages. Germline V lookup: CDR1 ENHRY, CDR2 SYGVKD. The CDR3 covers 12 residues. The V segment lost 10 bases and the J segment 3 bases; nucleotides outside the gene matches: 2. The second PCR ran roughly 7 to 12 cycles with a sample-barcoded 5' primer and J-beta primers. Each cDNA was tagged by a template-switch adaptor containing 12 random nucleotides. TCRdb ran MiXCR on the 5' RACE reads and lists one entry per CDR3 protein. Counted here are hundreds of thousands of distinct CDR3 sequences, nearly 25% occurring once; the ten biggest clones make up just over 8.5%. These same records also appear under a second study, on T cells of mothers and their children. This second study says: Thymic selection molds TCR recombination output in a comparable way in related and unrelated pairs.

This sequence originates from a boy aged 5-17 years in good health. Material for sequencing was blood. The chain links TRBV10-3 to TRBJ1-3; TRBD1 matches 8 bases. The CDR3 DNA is TGTGCCAGCGGGACAGGTGGAAACACCATATATTTT. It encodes CASGTGGNTIYF.